One sample yielded the 19 T cell receptor beta chains listed below, sequenced in a study of blood T cell repertoires in COVID-19. Sequenced by immunoSEQ multiplex PCR; TCRdb stores in-frame clones only, minus some. The data contain about 150,000 clones, around 91% of them singletons. The sample consisted of peripheral blood. These receptor sequences come from a man aged 18 to 35 with COVID-19, enrolled during active disease.

This clone came up once. The chain carries TRBV7-6 and TRBJ2-5; D is uncertain. CDR1 and CDR2 (germline): SGHVS, FNYEAQ. This CDR3 is 14 amino acids long. The germline V and J ends were trimmed by 0 bases and 4 bases, with 9 bases remaining between them. The CDR3 nucleotides read TGTGCCAGCAGCTTAGCGGTCGGCGGAGAGACCCAGTACTTC. This encodes CASSLAVGGETQYF.

This rearrangement joins TRBV6-2 or TRBV6-3 to TRBJ2-1; 8 bases match TRBD2. This CDR3 region has 15 residues. After removal of 2 bases from V and 7 bases from J, the junction contained 7 bases not matched to a gene. CDR1 and CDR2 from the germline V gene are MNHEY and SVGEGT. In DNA, the CDR3 is TGTGCCAGCAGTTACCGGGGGGGTCAAGGGAATGAGCAGTTCTTC. Its translation: CASSYRGGQGNEQFF.

The rearrangement links TRBV6-2 or TRBV6-3 to TRBJ1-5, with a possible D match to TRBD1 (6 bases). Trimming shortened V by 6 bases and J by 4 bases, and 16 bases separated the two germline ends. Germline V CDR1 and CDR2: MNHEY, SVGEGT. This CDR3 has 15 residues. The CDR3 DNA follows: TGTGCCAGCAGCCTAGCTGGGGGCGGGAATCAGCCCCAGCATTTT. The encoded protein is CASSLAGGGNQPQHF.

The count of this clone is one. The chain carries TRBV27 and TRBJ2-3; D call uncertain. V was pared by 3 bases and J by 1 base, with 8 bases between. The CDR3 totals 14 residues. Germline loops: CDR1 MNHEY, CDR2 SMNVEV (reference sequence). CDR3 coding DNA: TGTGCCAGCAGTTTTTCATTTCGCACAGATACGCAGTATTTT. It specifies CASSFSFRTDTQYF.

This sequence joins TRBV24-1 and TRBJ2-7, with a weak D call TRBD1 (6 bases). The V end lost 3 bases, the J end lost 11 bases, and 16 bases lay between the germline ends. CDR3 length: 13 amino acids. From germline, CDR1 is KGHDR and CDR2 SFDVKD. CDR3 nucleotide sequence: TGTGCCACCAGTGATCCAAACGTCAGGGACAAGTACTTC. Its translation is CATSDPNVRDKYF.

The chain joins TRBV4-3 to TRBJ2-1, with 10 bases lining up with TRBD2. Looked up from germline, CDR1 is LGHNA and CDR2 is YSLEER. The junction had 3 bases not matched to a gene; V was cut back by 1 base and J by 0 bases. The CDR3 totals 17 residues. CDR3 protein: CASSQGPSGSSYNEQFF. CDR3 in DNA: TGCGCCAGCAGCCAAGGTCCTAGCGGGAGCTCCTACAATGAGCAGTTCTTC.

This clone was seen more than once but under ten times. The V and J genes are TRBV3-1 (or the pseudogene TRBV3-2) and TRBJ2-3, with 8 bases lining up with TRBD1. Germline loops: CDR1 LGHDT, CDR2 YNNKEL (reference sequence). The CDR3 is 15 residues long. V gave up 1 base and J gave up 3 bases; unmatched junction bases: 3. CDR3 in DNA: TGTGCCAGCAGCCAAGGGACAGGGTGGACAGATACGCAGTATTTT. Its translation is CASSQGTGWTDTQYF.

The CDR3, as DNA: TGTGCCAGCAGCGTCGTCGGGGTACAGTCACCCCTCCACTTT. Residues: CASSVVGVQSPLHF. J is TRBJ1-6 and V is TRBV7-9; no clear D. The CDR3 has 14 amino acids. CDR1 and CDR2 (germline): SEHNR, FQNEAQ (reference sequence). Trimming removed 5 bases at V and 10 bases at J, with 15 bases between.

On this clone itself: The germline gene is not matched at one end of the junction; a read error may be the cause. The chain uses TRBV6-6 and TRBJ1-4; possibly TRBD1 for D (5 bases). The length of the CDR3 is 15 residues. Germline V gives CDR1 MNHNY, CDR2 SVGAGI (reference sequence). This CDR3 reads CASSYSGRANEKLLF. As DNA, the CDR3 is TGTGCCAGCAGTTACTCAGGCAGGGCTAATGAAAAACTGCTTTTT.

This chain uses TRBV6-2 or TRBV6-3 with TRBJ2-7; D is possibly TRBD2 (6 bases). Trimming took off 6 bases at V and 5 bases at J, with 23 bases between the two ends. The CDR3 is made up of 16 amino acids. Per germline, CDR1 MNHEY and CDR2 SVGEGT. The CDR3 region has the DNA TGTGCCAGCAGCCGCAACCCCGGCGGGGCGGGGCACGAGCAGTACTTC. Its translation is CASSRNPGGAGHEQYF.

The chain uses TRBV9 and TRBJ2-2, with D perhaps TRBD2 (5 bases). From germline, CDR1 is SGDLS and CDR2 YYNGEE. This CDR3 is 11 amino acids long. V was cut by 7 bases and J by 5 bases, with 6 bases left in between. The CDR3 bases are TGTGCCAGCCGGGGAACCGGGGAGCTGTTTTTT. Encoded protein: CASRGTGELFF.

This rearrangement joins TRBV13 to TRBJ2-7, with 7 bases matching TRBD2. Unmatched junction bases numbered 6, after V lost 2 bases and J lost 5 bases. The CDR3 has 14 residues. Germline lookup yields CDR1 PRHDT and CDR2 FYEKMQ (reference sequence). CDR3 nucleotide sequence: TGTGCCAGCAGCTTACGGGGGGAATTCGACGAGCAGTACTTC. Protein product: CASSLRGEFDEQYF.

V gene TRBV15 combines with J gene TRBJ2-1, with 7 bases matching TRBD2. Trimming took 4 bases from V and 2 from J; bases not matched to a gene: 11. The CDR3 totals 17 residues. Germline assignment: CDR1 LNHNV and CDR2 YYDKDF (reference sequence). The CDR3 loop reads CATSKQPQGGPYNEQFF. The DNA of the CDR3 is TGTGCCACCAGCAAACAACCCCAGGGAGGGCCCTACAATGAGCAGTTCTTC.

The rearrangement uses TRBV4-3 and TRBJ2-1; 9 bases are a match to TRBD1. CDR1 LGHNA and CDR2 YSLEER come from the germline V gene. The length of the CDR3 is 15 residues. Trimming took 3 bases from V and 8 from J; bases not matched to a gene: 8. In DNA form, the CDR3 reads TGCGCCAGCAGCCAGGATGGACAGGGGACGGATGAGCAGTTCTTC. Protein product: CASSQDGQGTDEQFF.

J is TRBJ2-3 and V is TRBV9, with D possibly matching TRBD2 (5 bases). V was clipped by 4 bases and J by 0 bases, with 21 bases between them. The CDR3 is made up of 18 amino acids. Germline V gene data show CDR1 as SGDLS and CDR2 as YYNGEE. DNA for the CDR3: TGTGCCAGCAGCTCTCAAAGAGGGAGCAGAACTAGCACAGATACGCAGTATTTT. It codes for CASSSQRGSRTSTDTQYF.

The chain uses TRBV7-2 and TRBJ2-1; D perhaps matches TRBD2 (6 bases). Looked up from germline, CDR1 is SGHTA and CDR2 is FQGNSA. The V gene lost 5 bases and the J gene lost 5 bases, with 10 bases spanning the gap. The CDR3 runs to 13 residues. CDR3 bases: TGTGCCAGCAGCGCGGGACTTCACAATGAGCAGTTCTTC. Its protein is CASSAGLHNEQFF.

About this clone itself: Since the CDR3 does not end with the conserved phenylalanine or tryptophan, this likely comes from a read error. Because the CDR3's place on the DNA is in doubt, the DNA is left out and the CDR3 is given as listed by TCRdb. CDR3 in amino acids: CASSSVGENDWV. The gene calls are TRBV28 and TRBJ1-2. Both ends counted, the CDR3 spans 12 residues. The germline V gene encodes CDR1 MDHEN and CDR2 SYDVKM.

CDR3 amino acids: CAISDLGRRYTF. In DNA form, the CDR3 reads TGTGCCATCAGTGACCTGGGGAGGCGCTACACCTTC. The J gene is TRBJ1-2, the V gene TRBV10-3; D gene unclear. V lost 3 bases, J lost 9 bases, and 11 bases lay in between. Germline V gene data show CDR1 as ENHRY and CDR2 as SYGVKD. The CDR3 totals 12 residues.

The chain employs TRBV5-1 and TRBJ1-2, with D possibly matching TRBD1 (6 bases). The V gene's germline CDR1 is SGHRS and CDR2 YFSETQ. This CDR3 is 13 amino acids long. Trimming cost V 4 bases and J 5 bases, with 12 bases left between them. CDR3 in DNA: TGCGCCAGCAGCGAGGACAGCTTATATGGCTACACCTTC. It is translated as CASSEDSLYGYTF.